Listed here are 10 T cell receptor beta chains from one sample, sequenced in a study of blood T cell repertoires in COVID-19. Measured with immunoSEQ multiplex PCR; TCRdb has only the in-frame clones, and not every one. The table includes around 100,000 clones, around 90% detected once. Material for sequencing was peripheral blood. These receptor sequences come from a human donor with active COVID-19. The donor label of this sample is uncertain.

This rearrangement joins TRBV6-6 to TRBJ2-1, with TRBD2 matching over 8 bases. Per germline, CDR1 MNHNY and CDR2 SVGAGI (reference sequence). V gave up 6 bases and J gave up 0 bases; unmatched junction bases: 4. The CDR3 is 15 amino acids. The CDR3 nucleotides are TGTGCCAGCAGCTCGAGCGGGGGCTCCTACAATGAGCAGTTCTTC. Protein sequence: CASSSSGGSYNEQFF.

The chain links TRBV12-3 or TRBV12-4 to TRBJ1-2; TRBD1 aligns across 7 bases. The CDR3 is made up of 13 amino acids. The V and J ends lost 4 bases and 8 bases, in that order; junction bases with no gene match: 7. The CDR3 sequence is CASSSGTDKGYTF. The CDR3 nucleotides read TGTGCCAGCAGTTCCGGGACAGATAAAGGCTACACCTTC.

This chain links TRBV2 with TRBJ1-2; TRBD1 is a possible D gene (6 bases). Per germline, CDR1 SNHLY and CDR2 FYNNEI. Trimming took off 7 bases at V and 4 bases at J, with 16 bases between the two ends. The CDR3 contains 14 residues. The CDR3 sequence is CASTGTGLIYGYTF. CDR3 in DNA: TGTGCCAGCACGGGTACAGGGCTCATCTATGGCTACACCTTC.

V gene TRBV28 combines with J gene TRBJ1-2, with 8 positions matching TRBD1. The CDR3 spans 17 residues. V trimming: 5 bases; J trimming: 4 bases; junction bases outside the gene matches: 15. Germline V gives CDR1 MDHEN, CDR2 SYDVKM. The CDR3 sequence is CASSKGQGTPLAYGYTF. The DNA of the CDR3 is TGTGCCAGCAGTAAAGGACAGGGAACCCCTCTGGCCTATGGCTACACCTTC.

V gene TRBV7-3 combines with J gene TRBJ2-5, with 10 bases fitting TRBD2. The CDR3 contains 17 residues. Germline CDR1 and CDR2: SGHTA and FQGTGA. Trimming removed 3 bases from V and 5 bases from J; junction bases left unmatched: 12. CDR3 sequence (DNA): TGTGCCAGCAGCTTGAGGCTAGCGGGGGCACCGGGCGAGACCCAGTACTTC. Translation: CASSLRLAGAPGETQYF.

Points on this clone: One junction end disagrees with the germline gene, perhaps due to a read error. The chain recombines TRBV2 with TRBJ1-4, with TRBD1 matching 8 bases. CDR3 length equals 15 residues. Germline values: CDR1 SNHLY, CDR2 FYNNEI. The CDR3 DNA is TGTGCCAGCAGTGAAAGTTCGGGACAGGAGGTACCTGAGGTTTTT. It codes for CASSESSGQEVPEVF.

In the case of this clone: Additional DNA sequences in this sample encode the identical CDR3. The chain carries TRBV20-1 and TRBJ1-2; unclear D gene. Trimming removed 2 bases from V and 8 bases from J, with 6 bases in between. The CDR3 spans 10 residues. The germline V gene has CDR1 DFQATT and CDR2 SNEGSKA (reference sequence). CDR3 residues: CSARRGGYTF. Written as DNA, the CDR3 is TGCAGTGCTAGACGAGGCGGCTACACCTTC.

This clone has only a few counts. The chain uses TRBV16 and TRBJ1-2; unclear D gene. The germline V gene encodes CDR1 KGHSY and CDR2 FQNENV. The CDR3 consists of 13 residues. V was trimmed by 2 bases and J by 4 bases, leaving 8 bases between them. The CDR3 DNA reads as TGTGCCAGCAGCCAAGAGGGCGGCTATGGCTACACCTTC. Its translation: CASSQEGGYGYTF.

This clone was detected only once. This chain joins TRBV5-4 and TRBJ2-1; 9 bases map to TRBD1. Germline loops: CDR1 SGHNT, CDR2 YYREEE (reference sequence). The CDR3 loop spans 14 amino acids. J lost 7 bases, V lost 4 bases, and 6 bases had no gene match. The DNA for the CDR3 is TGTGCCAGCAGCGCGGGACAGGGCAGAAATGAGCAGTTCTTC. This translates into CASSAGQGRNEQFF.

CDR3 nucleotide sequence: TGTGCCAGCGCCGAGGCGCAGAACACTGAAGCTTTCTTT. It specifies CASAEAQNTEAFF. The rearrangement uses TRBV9 and TRBJ1-1; the D is unclear. Germline V gene lookup returns CDR1 SGDLS and CDR2 YYNGEE. The V gene lost 7 bases and the J gene lost 1 base, with 11 bases spanning the gap. The CDR3 has 13 amino acids. The variable domain in full, completed from reference TRBV9 and TRBJ1-1, reads DSGVTQTPKHLITATGQRVTLRCSPRSGDLSVYWYQQSLDQGLQFLIQYYNGEERAKGNILERFSAQQFPDLHSELNLSSLELGDSALYFCASAEAQNTEAFFGQGTRLTVV.